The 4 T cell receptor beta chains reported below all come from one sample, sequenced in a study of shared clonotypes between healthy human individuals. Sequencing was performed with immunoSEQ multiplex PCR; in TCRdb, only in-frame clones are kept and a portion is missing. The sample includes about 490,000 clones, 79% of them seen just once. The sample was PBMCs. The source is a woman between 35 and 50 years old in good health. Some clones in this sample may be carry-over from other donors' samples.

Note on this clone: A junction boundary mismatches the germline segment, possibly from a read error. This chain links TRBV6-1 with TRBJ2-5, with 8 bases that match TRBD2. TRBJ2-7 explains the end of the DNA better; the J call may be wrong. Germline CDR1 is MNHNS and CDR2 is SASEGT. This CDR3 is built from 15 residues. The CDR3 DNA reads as TGTGCCATCAGTGACACTAGCGGAAACTCCTACGAGCAGTACTTC. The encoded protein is CAISDTSGNSYEQYF.

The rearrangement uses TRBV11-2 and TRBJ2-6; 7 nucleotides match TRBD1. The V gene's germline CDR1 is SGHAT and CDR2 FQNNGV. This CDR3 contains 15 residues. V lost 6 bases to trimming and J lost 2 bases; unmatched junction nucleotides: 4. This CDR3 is CASRRTGAGANVLTF. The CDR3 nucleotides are TGTGCCAGCAGGCGCACAGGGGCTGGGGCCAACGTCCTGACTTTC.

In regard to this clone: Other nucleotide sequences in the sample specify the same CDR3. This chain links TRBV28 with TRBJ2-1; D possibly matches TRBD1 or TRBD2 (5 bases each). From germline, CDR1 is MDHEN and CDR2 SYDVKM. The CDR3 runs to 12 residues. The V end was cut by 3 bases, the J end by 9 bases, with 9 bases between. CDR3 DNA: TGTGCCAGCAGTTTGGGGGTGGGTGAGCAGTTCTTC. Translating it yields CASSLGVGEQFF.

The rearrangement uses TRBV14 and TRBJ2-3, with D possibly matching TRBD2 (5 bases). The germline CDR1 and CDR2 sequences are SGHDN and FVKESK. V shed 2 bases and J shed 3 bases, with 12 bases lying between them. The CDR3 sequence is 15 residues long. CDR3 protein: CASSQPPGMTDTQYF. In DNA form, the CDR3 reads TGTGCCAGCAGCCAACCCCCCGGGATGACAGATACGCAGTATTTT. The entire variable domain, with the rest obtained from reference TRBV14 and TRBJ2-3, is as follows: EAGVTQFPSHSVIEKGQTVTLRCDPISGHDNLYWYRRVMGKEIKFLLHFVKESKQDESGMPNNRFLAERTGGTYSTLKVQPAELEDSGVYFCASSQPPGMTDTQYFGPGTRLTVL.